These 24 T cell receptor beta chains were all obtained from the same sample, sequenced in a study of technical replicates of blood from a few donors. Sequenced by immunoSEQ multiplex PCR; TCRdb stores in-frame clones only, minus some. The top ten hold almost 0.3% of the sample, which has about 75,000 clones, 95% to 98% seen once. The sequencing sample was made of T cells isolated from PBMCs. The receptors were gathered from a human donor in good health.

V usage is TRBV9 and J usage is TRBJ2-3; D not certain. This CDR3 comprises 14 residues. Per germline, CDR1 SGDLS and CDR2 YYNGEE. The V and J ends lost 3 bases and 5 bases respectively, with 13 bases between them. CDR3: CASSGTITLDTQYF. CDR3 sequence (DNA): TGTGCCAGCAGCGGAACTATCACTCTAGATACGCAGTATTTT.

This chain connects TRBV10-1 to TRBJ2-1; 11 bases are shared with TRBD2. Germline CDR1 reads WNHNN; CDR2 reads SYGVQD (reference sequence). CDR3 size: 16 residues. V trimming: 4 bases; J trimming: 5 bases; junction bases outside the gene matches: 7. CDR3 nucleotides: TGCGCCAGCAGTGCTACTGGGACTAGCGGCGACAATGAGCAGTTCTTC. Amino acids: CASSATGTSGDNEQFF.

The chain has TRBV7-9 and TRBJ1-3, with 9 bases matching TRBD1. The germline V gene encodes CDR1 SEHNR and CDR2 FQNEAQ (reference sequence). The CDR3 totals 15 residues. The J segment lost 3 bases and the V segment lost 1 base, leaving 1 base of the junction unmatched. The CDR3, as DNA: TGTGCCAGCAGCTTAGAGGACAGGGGTGGAAACACCATATATTTT. As protein: CASSLEDRGGNTIYF. Full variable domain (remainder filled in from reference TRBV7-9 and TRBJ1-3): DTGVSQNPRHKITKRGQNVTFRCDPISEHNRLYWYRQTLGQGPEFLTYFQNEAQLEKSRLLSDRFSAERPKGSFSTLEIQRTEQGDSAMYLCASSLEDRGGNTIYFGEGSWLTVV.

The DNA for the CDR3 is TGTGCCAGCAGCTTAGGCGGCGAGCAGTACTTC. It codes for CASSLGGEQYF. The J gene is TRBJ2-7, the V gene TRBV5-6; D is undetermined. CDR1 and CDR2 (germline): SGHDT, YYEEEE. Trimming took 2 bases from V and 6 from J, leaving 6 bases between them. This CDR3 has 11 amino acids.

J is TRBJ2-2 and V is TRBV12-5; 7 nucleotides agree with TRBD2. The junction had 1 base not matched to a gene; V was cut back by 2 bases and J by 1 base. There are 15 residues in the CDR3. Germline CDR1 reads LGHNT; CDR2 reads FRNRAP. The CDR3 bases are TGTGCTAGTGGTTTGTGGGAGGGGAACACCGGGGAGCTGTTTTTT. Its protein is CASGLWEGNTGELFF.

The chain joins TRBV28 to TRBJ2-7; maybe TRBD1 (5 bases). V lost 6 bases and J lost 5, with 17 bases in between. The CDR3 totals 14 residues. Germline V gene lookup returns CDR1 MDHEN and CDR2 SYDVKM. The CDR3 reads CASSYFDRVHEQYF. Written as DNA, the CDR3 is TGTGCCAGCAGCTATTTTGACAGAGTCCACGAGCAGTACTTC.

The chain recombines TRBV7-2 with TRBJ2-1; 7 nucleotides line up with TRBD1. Germline CDR1 reads SGHTA; CDR2 reads FQGNSA. CDR3 size: 13 residues. V lost 6 bases and J lost 6; bases outside the gene matches: 5. The CDR3 DNA reads TGTGCCAGCAGAACGGGACAGATCAATGAGCAGTTCTTC. Residues: CASRTGQINEQFF.

The chain has TRBV6-5 and TRBJ2-5; 10 bases are shared with TRBD1. Germline lookup yields CDR1 MNHEY and CDR2 SVGAGI. CDR3 length: 13 residues. V lost 10 bases, J lost 5 bases, and 7 bases stayed unmatched. DNA for the CDR3: TGTGCCACCCGACAGGGGGCGGGGGAGACCCAGTACTTC. Translating it yields CATRQGAGETQYF.

This clone was detected once. This chain joins TRBV4-1 and TRBJ2-1; D might be TRBD2 (5 bases). Germline V CDR1 and CDR2: MGHRA, YSYEKL. V was clipped by 4 bases and J by 7 bases, with 11 bases between them. The CDR3 length is 13 residues. CDR3 region: CASSPLEGNEQFF. In DNA form, the CDR3 reads TGCGCCAGCAGCCCCCTAGAGGGAAATGAGCAGTTCTTC.

This chain joins TRBV5-4 and TRBJ2-1, with D tentatively TRBD2 (5 bases). V lost 5 bases and J lost 0, with 12 bases in between. CDR3 length: 15 amino acids. Germline values: CDR1 SGHNT, CDR2 YYREEE (reference sequence). CDR3 region: CASRTRGFSYNEQFF. CDR3 DNA: TGTGCCAGCAGGACGAGAGGGTTCTCCTACAATGAGCAGTTCTTC.

The count of this clone is one. The chain combines TRBV19 with TRBJ1-1; D unresolved. The V and J ends lost 3 bases and 3 bases respectively, with 14 bases between them. Per germline, CDR1 LNHDA and CDR2 SQIVND (reference sequence). The CDR3 sequence is 15 residues long. As DNA, the CDR3 is TGTGCCAGTAGTATGGCCTGGAGGGAGTACACTGAAGCTTTCTTT. Protein product: CASSMAWREYTEAFF.

This chain links TRBV6-1 with TRBJ1-5; 9 bases are a match to TRBD1. Germline trimming cut 6 bases from V and 4 bases from J; bases unmatched to any gene: 7. The CDR3 contains 15 residues. CDR1 MNHNS and CDR2 SASEGT come from the germline V gene. CDR3 amino acids: CASSRDRELNQPQHF. The DNA for the CDR3 is TGTGCCAGCAGCCGGGACAGGGAGTTAAATCAGCCCCAGCATTTT.

The chain links TRBV18 to TRBJ1-1; D is uncertain. The V end lost 8 bases, the J end lost 1 base, and 5 bases lay between the germline ends. The CDR3 covers 11 residues. In germline, CDR1 is KGHSH, CDR2 LQKENI. CDR3 sequence reads: CASGRNTEAFF. The CDR3 region has the DNA TGTGCCAGCGGGAGGAACACTGAAGCTTTCTTT. The complete variable domain, with remaining parts taken from reference TRBV18 and TRBJ1-1, reads NAGVMQNPRHLVRRRGQEARLRCSPMKGHSHVYWYRQLPEEGLKFMVYLQKENIIDESGMPKERFSAEFPKEGPSILRIQQVVRGDSAAYFCASGRNTEAFFGQGTRLTVV.

This chain connects TRBV6-5 to TRBJ1-2, with D possibly TRBD1 on 6 matching bases. The CDR3 extends over 12 amino acids. Germline V gene lookup returns CDR1 MNHEY and CDR2 SVGAGI. Between the trimmed V and J ends, which lost 4 bases and 8 bases, there was a span of 11 bases. Written as DNA, the CDR3 is TGTGCCAGCAGTTTTACAGGGCACGGCTACACCTTC. This encodes CASSFTGHGYTF.

V and J are TRBV13 and TRBJ2-7; 7 bases are a match to TRBD1. The CDR3 sequence is 15 residues long. In germline, CDR1 is PRHDT, CDR2 FYEKMQ (reference sequence). Losses at the gene ends were 4 bases for V and 2 bases for J; bases not matched to a gene: 8. CDR3 coding DNA: TGTGCCAGCAGCTCTACTGACAGGGTGGCCTACGAGCAGTACTTC. Protein product: CASSSTDRVAYEQYF.

V is TRBV28 and J is TRBJ1-1; perhaps TRBD1 as D (6 bases). Germline CDR1 reads MDHEN; CDR2 reads SYDVKM. CDR3 length: 16 amino acids. V was pared by 7 bases and J by 6 bases, with 24 bases between. The CDR3 region has the DNA TGTGCCAGCACCCCGTCATTGGGGGCAGCTGGCCCTGAAGCTTTCTTT. Its protein is CASTPSLGAAGPEAFF.

The chain has TRBV9 and TRBJ2-5, with TRBD2 identical over 8 bases. Germline V gene lookup returns CDR1 SGDLS and CDR2 YYNGEE. CDR3 length equals 17 residues. V trimming: 2 bases; J trimming: 5 bases; junction bases outside the gene matches: 14. In nucleotides, the CDR3 is TGTGCCAGCAGCGTGGGGTTTGAGCGGGAGAGTTGGGAGACCCAGTACTTC. Its translation is CASSVGFERESWETQYF.

The V call is TRBV6-5, the J call TRBJ1-2; D remains ambiguous. The CDR3 is 14 amino acids. Trimming removed 2 bases from V and 4 bases from J, with 11 bases in between. Looked up from germline, CDR1 is MNHEY and CDR2 is SVGAGI. This CDR3 reads CASSYRENPYGYTF. Here the CDR3 DNA reads TGTGCCAGCAGTTACCGGGAGAACCCCTATGGCTACACCTTC.

The chain uses TRBV5-4 and TRBJ2-7; 7 nucleotides match TRBD1. The CDR3 is 15 amino acids. Germline loops: CDR1 SGHNT, CDR2 YYREEE (reference sequence). The J segment lost 4 bases and the V segment lost 2 bases, leaving 9 bases of the junction unmatched. The CDR3 DNA sequence: TGTGCCAGCAGCTTAGGGACAGCCGAGACTTACGAGCAGTACTTC. It translates to CASSLGTAETYEQYF.

The chain employs TRBV6-1 and TRBJ2-2, with a possible D match to TRBD1 (6 bases). The V and J ends lost 0 bases and 1 base respectively, with 15 bases between them. Germline loops: CDR1 MNHNS, CDR2 SASEGT. CDR3 length: 18 amino acids. The CDR3 spells CASSEALRDTQNTGELFF. CDR3 coding DNA: TGTGCCAGCAGTGAAGCGCTTCGGGACACACAGAACACCGGGGAGCTGTTTTTT.

This chain connects TRBV6-1 to TRBJ2-5; 10 bases are a match to TRBD2. The CDR3 loop spans 14 amino acids. Germline V lookup: CDR1 MNHNS, CDR2 SASEGT. V was clipped by 5 bases and J by 10 bases; unmatched bases: 10. The CDR3 DNA follows: TGTGCCAGCAGTTCTAGCGGGGGCCAGGGGGACCAGTACTTC. Its protein is CASSSSGGQGDQYF.

The chain is built from TRBV6-5 and TRBJ2-1, with 7 bases fitting TRBD2. Trimming removed 4 bases from V and 12 bases from J; junction bases left unmatched: 3. CDR1 and CDR2 (germline): MNHEY, SVGAGI. CDR3 length: 11 residues. CDR3 DNA: TGTGCCAGCAGTTCTCCGGGGGGGCAGTTCTTC. Amino acids: CASSSPGGQFF.

The CDR3 DNA sequence: TGTGCCAGCAAGGCGGGAGAAAACATTCAGTACTTC. This translates into CASKAGENIQYF. The chain joins TRBV11-2 to TRBJ2-4, with 7 bases aligning to TRBD2. J was trimmed by 5 bases and V by 7 bases; bases with no gene match: 2. The CDR3 has 12 amino acids. The V gene's germline CDR1 is SGHAT and CDR2 FQNNGV.

Points on this clone: Other nucleotide sequences in the sample specify the same CDR3. The V gene is TRBV7-3, the J gene TRBJ2-3; 9 nucleotides align to TRBD1. Trimming took 5 bases from V and 3 from J; bases not matched to a gene: 3. The CDR3 has 14 residues. The germline CDR1 and CDR2 sequences are SGHTA and FQGTGA. The CDR3 loop is CASSLTGGTDTQYF. The CDR3 nucleotides are TGTGCCAGCAGCCTGACAGGGGGGACAGATACGCAGTATTTT. Full variable domain (remainder filled in from reference TRBV7-3 and TRBJ2-3): GAGVSQTPSNKVTEKGKYVELRCDPISGHTALYWYRQSLGQGPEFLIYFQGTGAADDSGLPNDRFFAVRPEGSVSTLKIQRTERGDSAVYLCASSLTGGTDTQYFGPGTRLTVL.